This entry lists 20 T cell receptor beta chains sequenced from one sample in a study of regulatory T cells in long-lasting Graves disease. Time point of the sample: newly diagnosed GD, antithyroid drugs for less than 3 months. RNA from PBMCs was the source of the TCR library. Arm-PCR of CDR3 regions and iRepertoire HTBI primers were the basis on which TCR beta libraries were built. TCRdb ran MiXCR on the multiplex PCR reads and lists one entry per CDR3 protein. The table shows over 350,000 distinct CDR3 sequences, with 12% to 15% occurring only once. The same data also went into a second study, on T cells in Graves' hyperthyroidism and ophthalmopathy.

The sample was peripheral blood mononuclear cells (PBMCs), taken at new diagnosis, from a patient treated with antithyroid drugs. Source of these receptors: a woman aged 50 to 60 with Graves disease.

At least ten counts were recorded for this clonotype. The V and J genes are TRBV28 and TRBJ2-4; 7 bases are a match to TRBD2. Per germline, CDR1 MDHEN and CDR2 SYDVKM. Germline trimming cut 2 bases from V and 2 bases from J; bases unmatched to any gene: 9. The CDR3 consists of 17 residues. The CDR3 region has the DNA TGTGCCAGCAGTTTAGAAGCGGGACCGCTAACCAAAAACATTCAGTACTTC. Protein: CASSLEAGPLTKNIQYF.

The sample holds many counts of this clonotype. The chain uses TRBV24-1 and TRBJ1-2; the match to TRBD1 covers 7 bases. The CDR3 has 14 residues. V was pared by 2 bases and J by 3 bases, with 2 bases of the junction left unmatched. Germline CDR1 is KGHDR and CDR2 is SFDVKD. As DNA, the CDR3 is TGTGCCACCAGTGATTCAGGACAGGACTATGGCTACACCTTC. It specifies CATSDSGQDYGYTF.

This clonotype was seen repeatedly, ten times or more. The V call is TRBV18, the J call TRBJ2-2; no reliable D call. Germline values: CDR1 KGHSH, CDR2 LQKENI. Trimming cost V 2 bases and J 1 base, with 11 bases left between them. CDR3 size: 16 residues. In DNA, the CDR3 is TGTGCCAGCTCACCATTGACACTGGAGAACACCGGGGAGCTGTTTTTT. As protein: CASSPLTLENTGELFF.

This clonotype has a count of ten or more. This chain joins TRBV2 and TRBJ2-1; weak D call: TRBD2 (5 bases). Germline V CDR1 and CDR2: SNHLY, FYNNEI. V was trimmed by 4 bases and J by 9 bases, leaving 25 bases between them. CDR3 length: 17 residues. The CDR3 protein is CASSASRLAQEGSEQFF. The DNA of the CDR3 is TGTGCCAGCAGTGCCTCGCGTCTAGCCCAAGAAGGTAGTGAGCAGTTCTTC.

About this clonotype itself: Given the absence of the conserved phenylalanine or tryptophan at the CDR3 end, a read error is likely. This chain links TRBV9 with TRBJ2-1, with 8 bases fitting TRBD2. Germline loops: CDR1 SGDLS, CDR2 YYNGEE. With 2 bases clipped from V and 2 bases from J, the junction kept 3 bases outside the gene matches. The CDR3 totals 15 residues. CDR3 in amino acids: CASSVSGLAYNEQFL. In nucleotides, the CDR3 is TGTGCCAGCAGCGTTTCGGGACTAGCCTACAATGAGCAGTTCTTG.

V gene TRBV27 combines with J gene TRBJ1-6; perhaps TRBD1 as D (5 bases). The CDR3 extends over 16 amino acids. The germline gives CDR1 MNHEY, CDR2 SMNVEV (reference sequence). Trimming took off 7 bases at V and 2 bases at J, with 15 bases between the two ends. CDR3 amino acids: CASTSMWGAYNSPLHF. CDR3 sequence (DNA): TGTGCCAGCACCTCAATGTGGGGGGCCTATAATTCACCCCTCCACTTT.

A few counts support this clonotype. This chain uses TRBV3-1 with TRBJ2-7; weak D call: TRBD1 (6 bases). This CDR3 has 15 residues. Trimming left V 4 bases short and J 4 bases short, with 17 bases between. CDR1 and CDR2 from the germline V gene are LGHDT and YNNKEL (reference sequence). CDR3 protein: CASSPFHGTKYEQYF. DNA for the CDR3: TGTGCCAGCAGCCCATTCCACGGGACAAAATACGAGCAGTACTTC.

Ten or more counts support this clonotype. The chain carries TRBV5-1 and TRBJ2-7, with TRBD1 identical over 9 bases. Germline CDR1 is SGHRS and CDR2 is YFSETQ. The CDR3 runs to 14 residues. After removal of 4 bases from V and 5 bases from J, the junction contained 7 bases not matched to a gene. CDR3 bases: TGCGCCAGCAGCCCGGGGACAGGGAGGGACGAGCAGTACTTC. Its protein product is CASSPGTGRDEQYF.

The CDR3 reads CASSLHYEQFF. The CDR3 DNA follows: TGTGCCAGCAGCCTGCACTACGAGCAGTTCTTC. This chain uses TRBV28 with TRBJ2-1; D unresolved. Trimming pared 6 bases from V and 10 bases from J, leaving 10 bases between. Germline lookup yields CDR1 MDHEN and CDR2 SYDVKM. The CDR3 contains 11 residues.

This chain joins TRBV5-5 and TRBJ1-4; tentative D call: TRBD1 (5 bases). The germline V and J ends were trimmed by 2 bases and 8 bases, with 10 bases remaining between them. Germline V gene sequence: CDR1 SGHKS, CDR2 YYEKEE (reference sequence). The CDR3 sequence is 13 residues long. The CDR3 spells CASSFEGTEKLFF. The CDR3 DNA reads as TGTGCCAGCAGCTTTGAGGGGACGGAAAAACTGTTTTTT.

This clonotype was observed many times. The chain is built from TRBV28 and TRBJ2-6; a weak D match, TRBD2 (5 bases). CDR1 and CDR2 (germline): MDHEN, SYDVKM. With 3 bases removed from V and 0 bases from J, the gap between germline ends came to 12 bases. The CDR3 has 17 amino acids. The CDR3 coding sequence is TGTGCCAGCAGTTTTTGGAGGACCGACTCTGGGGCCAACGTCCTGACTTTC. Translating gives CASSFWRTDSGANVLTF.

This clonotype was counted ten times or more. This chain links TRBV2 with TRBJ2-1; weak D call: TRBD1 (5 bases). The CDR3 extends over 15 amino acids. With 2 bases removed from V and 0 bases from J, the gap between germline ends came to 8 bases. Germline loops: CDR1 SNHLY, CDR2 FYNNEI. CDR3 residues: CASSERQSSYNEQFF. The DNA of the CDR3 is TGTGCCAGCAGTGAACGACAGAGCTCCTACAATGAGCAGTTCTTC. The whole variable domain, remainder taken from reference TRBV2 and TRBJ2-1, is EPEVTQTPSHQVTQMGQEVILRCVPISNHLYFYWYRQILGQKVEFLVSFYNNEISEKSEIFDDQFSVERPDGSNFTLKIRSTKLEDSAMYFCASSERQSSYNEQFFGPGTRLTVL.

The chain combines TRBV10-3 with TRBJ2-1; 10 nucleotides agree with TRBD2. This CDR3 is built from 15 residues. The ends lost 3 bases at V and 10 bases at J; junction bases unmatched: 9. The V gene's germline CDR1 is ENHRY and CDR2 SYGVKD. The CDR3 nucleotides are TGTGCCATCAGTGATCCTAGCGGGAGAGCGCGGGAGCAGTTCTTC. The encoded protein is CAISDPSGRAREQFF.

This clonotype has at least ten counts. V gene TRBV7-9 combines with J gene TRBJ2-4, with D hard to call. The CDR3 has 15 amino acids. Germline values: CDR1 SEHNR, CDR2 FQNEAQ (reference sequence). The V end lost 5 bases, the J end lost 0 bases, and 11 bases lay between the germline ends. The CDR3 DNA reads TGTGCCAGCAGCAAAGACACGGGAGCCAAAAACATTCAGTACTTC. Translation gives CASSKDTGAKNIQYF. The full variable domain, with the rest looked up from reference TRBV7-9 and TRBJ2-4, is DTGVSQNPRHKITKRGQNVTFRCDPISEHNRLYWYRQTLGQGPEFLTYFQNEAQLEKSRLLSDRFSAERPKGSFSTLEIQRTEQGDSAMYLCASSKDTGAKNIQYFGAGTRLSVL.

Only a few counts were recorded for this clonotype. V is TRBV5-8 and J is TRBJ1-4; D possibly corresponds to TRBD1 (5 bases). CDR1 SGHTS and CDR2 YDEGEE come from the germline V gene. V was pared by 1 base and J by 7 bases, with 11 bases between. The CDR3 contains 14 residues. This chain's CDR3 is CASSLPRAFEKLFF. The CDR3 nucleotides are TGTGCCAGCAGCTTGCCCAGGGCTTTTGAAAAACTGTTTTTT.

Ten or more counts support this clonotype. The chain employs TRBV29-1 and TRBJ2-1; 8 nucleotides line up with TRBD1. Looked up from germline, CDR1 is SQVTM and CDR2 is ANQGSEA. CDR3 length equals 14 residues. V gave up 6 bases and J gave up 3 bases; unmatched junction bases: 7. The CDR3 spells CSVTPGQDYNEQFF. CDR3 bases: TGCAGCGTGACCCCGGGACAGGACTACAATGAGCAGTTCTTC.

The table lists this clonotype with a few counts. This chain's CDR3 is CASPSGAGSSGNTIYF. In DNA form, the CDR3 reads TGTGCCAGCCCGTCCGGGGCAGGGAGCTCTGGAAACACCATATATTTT. The rearrangement joins TRBV19 to TRBJ1-3; perhaps TRBD1 as D (5 bases). CDR3 length: 16 amino acids. With 9 bases removed from V and 0 bases from J, the gap between germline ends came to 18 bases. CDR1 and CDR2 (germline): LNHDA, SQIVND (reference sequence).

This clonotype was detected ten times or more. The chain uses TRBV2 and TRBJ1-5, with D possibly TRBD1 on 5 matching bases. The CDR3 has 15 residues. Germline V CDR1 and CDR2: SNHLY, FYNNEI. The ends were cut back, 7 bases at V and 0 bases at J, with 13 bases in the middle. CDR3 DNA: TGTGCCAGCACTTGGGACGGAAATAGCAATCAGCCCCAGCATTTT. Protein sequence: CASTWDGNSNQPQHF.

This clonotype was detected a few times. The CDR3 region has the DNA TGTGCCTGGGGGACAGCGGGAGCCAAAAACATTCAGTACTTC. Translating gives CAWGTAGAKNIQYF. V and J are TRBV30 and TRBJ2-4, with D perhaps TRBD1 (7 bases). CDR3 length: 14 amino acids. Germline assignment: CDR1 GTSNPN and CDR2 SVGIG (reference sequence). Trimming pared 5 bases from V and 0 bases from J, leaving 11 bases between.

The sample holds a few counts of this clonotype. A much larger clone lies a single base off, so this may be a read error. The genes are TRBV6-1 and TRBJ2-7; either TRBD1 or TRBD2 may supply D (5 bases each). The germline CDR1 and CDR2 sequences are MNHNS and SASEGT. This CDR3 contains 14 residues. The CDR3 loop reads CTSTPGPGLYEQYF. The CDR3 coding sequence is TGTACCAGCACCCCGGGGCCAGGGCTCTACGAGCAGTACTTC.